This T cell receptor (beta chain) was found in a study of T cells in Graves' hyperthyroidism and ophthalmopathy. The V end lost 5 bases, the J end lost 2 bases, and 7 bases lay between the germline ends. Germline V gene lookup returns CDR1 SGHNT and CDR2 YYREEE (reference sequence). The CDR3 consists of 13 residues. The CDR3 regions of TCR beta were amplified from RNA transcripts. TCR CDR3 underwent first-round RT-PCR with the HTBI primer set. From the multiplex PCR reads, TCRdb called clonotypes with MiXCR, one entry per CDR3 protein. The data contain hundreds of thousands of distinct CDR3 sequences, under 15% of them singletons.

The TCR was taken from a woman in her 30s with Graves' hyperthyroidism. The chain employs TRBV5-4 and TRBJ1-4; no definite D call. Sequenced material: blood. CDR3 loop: CASRSWTNEKLFF. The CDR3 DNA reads TGTGCCAGCAGGAGTTGGACTAATGAAAAACTGTTTTTT.